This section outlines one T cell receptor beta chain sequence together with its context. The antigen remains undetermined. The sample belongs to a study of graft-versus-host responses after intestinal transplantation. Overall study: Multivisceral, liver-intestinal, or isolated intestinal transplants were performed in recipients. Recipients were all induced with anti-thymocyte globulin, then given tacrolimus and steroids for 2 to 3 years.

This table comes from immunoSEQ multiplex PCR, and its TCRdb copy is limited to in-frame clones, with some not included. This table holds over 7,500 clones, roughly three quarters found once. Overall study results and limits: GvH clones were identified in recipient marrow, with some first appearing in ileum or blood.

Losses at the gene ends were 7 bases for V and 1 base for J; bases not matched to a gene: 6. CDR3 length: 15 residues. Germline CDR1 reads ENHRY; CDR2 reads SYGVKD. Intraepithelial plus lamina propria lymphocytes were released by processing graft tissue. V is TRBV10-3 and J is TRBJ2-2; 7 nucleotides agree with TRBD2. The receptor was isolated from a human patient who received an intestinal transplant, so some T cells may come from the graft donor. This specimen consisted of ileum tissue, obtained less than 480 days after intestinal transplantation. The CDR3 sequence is CAIKGGGGNTGELFF. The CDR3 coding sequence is TGTGCCATCAAGGGCGGCGGGGGGAACACCGGGGAGCTGTTTTTT.